The 29 T cell receptor beta chains below were found in one sample sequenced in a study of blood T cells in healthy people across ages. Alongside a J-beta primer mix, a sample-barcoded 5' primer served in a second PCR lasting about 7 to 11 cycles. MiXCR, applied by TCRdb to the 5' RACE reads, yields one record per CDR3 protein. This table has around 1,100,000 distinct CDR3 sequences, roughly two fifths appearing once. Specimen: blood. All receptors come from a man between 18 and 35 years old in good health.

The V call is TRBV9, the J call TRBJ2-7; possible D gene TRBD2, 6 bases. Trimming removed 3 bases from V and 2 bases from J, with 15 bases in between. The CDR3 has 15 residues. Germline V gene sequence: CDR1 SGDLS, CDR2 YYNGEE. CDR3 in amino acids: CASSASSGVTYEQYF. In DNA form, the CDR3 reads TGTGCCAGCAGCGCCTCTTCGGGGGTAACCTACGAGCAGTACTTC.

V usage is TRBV12-3 or TRBV12-4 and J usage is TRBJ2-7; no clear D. The V and J ends lost 3 bases and 6 bases respectively, with 12 bases between them. The CDR3 sequence is 13 residues long. In nucleotides, the CDR3 is TGTGCCAGCAGTTTTCGGTCCGGCGGCGAGCAGTACTTC. This encodes CASSFRSGGEQYF.

This clonotype has a handful of counts. As DNA, the CDR3 is TGCAGCCTCTGGACAGGGTGGTCCACAGATACGCAGTATTTT. Translating gives CSLWTGWSTDTQYF. V is TRBV29-1 and J is TRBJ2-3; 8 positions match TRBD1. The CDR3 is 14 amino acids. Looked up from germline, CDR1 is SQVTM and CDR2 is ANQGSEA. V lost 8 bases and J lost 2; bases outside the gene matches: 9.

The chain combines TRBV7-2 with TRBJ1-5; a weak D match, TRBD1 (5 bases). V lost 8 bases and J 7 bases, leaving 18 bases between the germline ends. CDR3 length equals 14 residues. Germline loops: CDR1 SGHTA, CDR2 FQGNSA. The CDR3 reads CASFLVAGEQPQHF. In DNA form, the CDR3 reads TGTGCCAGCTTCTTAGTTGCGGGGGAACAGCCCCAGCATTTT.

The rearrangement links TRBV27 to TRBJ2-5; the match to TRBD2 covers 9 bases. The V gene end was trimmed by 5 bases and the J gene end by 11 bases; junction bases not matched to a gene: 15. The CDR3 has 15 residues. Germline-derived CDR1 and CDR2 are MNHEY and SMNVEV (reference sequence). CDR3: CASSPAGGRYNEQYF. The DNA of the CDR3 is TGTGCCAGCAGTCCGGCGGGGGGGCGATACAATGAGCAGTACTTC.

V gene TRBV9 combines with J gene TRBJ2-7; 7 nucleotides agree with TRBD2. CDR1 is SGDLS, CDR2 YYNGEE, per germline. The trim removed 7 bases at V and 4 bases at J, leaving 5 bases unmatched. This CDR3 region has 12 residues. CDR3: CASGSSGYEQYF. The CDR3 DNA is TGTGCCAGCGGGAGTAGCGGGTACGAGCAGTACTTC.

This clonotype was seen more than once but under ten times. The genes are TRBV18 and TRBJ2-6, with a possible D match to TRBD2 (5 bases). This CDR3 contains 18 residues. The germline V gene has CDR1 KGHSH and CDR2 LQKENI. V gave up 2 bases and J gave up 0 bases, with 14 bases separating them. The CDR3 region is CASSPFPERLSGANVLTF. The DNA of the CDR3 is TGTGCCAGCTCACCATTTCCCGAGCGGCTCTCTGGGGCCAACGTCCTGACTTTC.

The chain carries TRBV20-1 and TRBJ1-1; perhaps TRBD1 as D (6 bases). Germline V lookup: CDR1 DFQATT, CDR2 SNEGSKA (reference sequence). Trimming cost V 7 bases and J 2 bases, with 14 bases left between them. This CDR3 is 13 amino acids long. The CDR3 bases are TGCAGTGGAGGGACAAACGTCAACACTGAAGCTTTCTTT. This translates into CSGGTNVNTEAFF.

This clonotype was counted a few times. CDR3 coding DNA: TGTGCCAGCAGCTTAGGTGGGGCCCTCCGCTCCAATGAGCAGTTCTTC. Residues: CASSLGGALRSNEQFF. The chain couples TRBV7-2 to TRBJ2-1; weak D call: TRBD1 (5 bases). V lost 1 base and J 6 bases, leaving 16 bases between the germline ends. The CDR3 is 16 amino acids. CDR1 is SGHTA and CDR2 is FQGNSA in the germline V gene.

This chain connects TRBV3-1 to TRBJ2-3, with 8 nucleotides matching TRBD2. The trim removed 0 bases at V and 4 bases at J, leaving 3 bases unmatched. This CDR3 spans 15 amino acids. Looked up from germline, CDR1 is LGHDT and CDR2 is YNNKEL (reference sequence). DNA for the CDR3: TGTGCCAGCAGCCAAGAGATGGGACTAGCAGATACGCAGTATTTT. This gives the protein CASSQEMGLADTQYF.

This clonotype has more than one count but fewer than ten. The chain is built from TRBV20-1 and TRBJ2-7; the match to TRBD2 covers 8 bases. The CDR3 length is 15 residues. Germline V gene sequence: CDR1 DFQATT, CDR2 SNEGSKA (reference sequence). V shed 6 bases, J shed 4 bases, and the junction held 14 bases outside the gene matches. CDR3 protein: CSARSQTSVVYEQYF. In DNA, the CDR3 is TGCAGTGCCAGGAGCCAGACTAGCGTCGTTTACGAGCAGTACTTC.

The chain is built from TRBV19 and TRBJ2-1; perhaps D is TRBD1 or TRBD2 (5 bases each). The V gene lost 4 bases and the J gene lost 10 bases, with 14 bases spanning the gap. The CDR3 contains 13 residues. Looked up from germline, CDR1 is LNHDA and CDR2 is SQIVND (reference sequence). The CDR3 region has the DNA TGTGCCAGTAGTACCTCCGGGACCCGCGAGCAGTTCTTC. It yields the protein CASSTSGTREQFF.

The chain joins TRBV6-6 to TRBJ1-1; 12 bases fit TRBD1. Germline trimming cut 2 bases from V and 1 base from J; bases unmatched to any gene: 2. Germline V gene lookup returns CDR1 MNHNY and CDR2 SVGAGI (reference sequence). This CDR3 has 16 amino acids. CDR3 loop: CASSYGTGGANTEAFF. The CDR3, as DNA: TGTGCCAGCAGTTACGGGACAGGGGGCGCGAACACTGAAGCTTTCTTT.

Comment on this clonotype: A junction boundary mismatches the germline segment, possibly from a read error. The chain has TRBV7-2 and TRBJ2-2; unclear D gene. From germline, CDR1 is SGHTA and CDR2 FQGNSA. This CDR3 region has 12 residues. As DNA, the CDR3 is TGTGCCAGCAGTTTAGAGATCGGGGAGCTGTTTTTT. Its protein is CASSLEIGELFF.

The chain recombines TRBV6-1 with TRBJ1-6; D not certain. The ends were cut back, 2 bases at V and 3 bases at J, with 8 bases in the middle. This CDR3 is 15 amino acids long. Germline V CDR1 and CDR2: MNHNS, SASEGT. The CDR3 DNA reads TGTGCCAGCAGTGAAAGGCGGATCTATAATTCACCCCTCCACTTT. Translating gives CASSERRIYNSPLHF.

On this clonotype: Compared with germline, one end of the junction differs, possibly owing to a read error. The gene calls are TRBV7-2 and TRBJ2-1; 10 nucleotides align to TRBD2. The CDR3 loop spans 16 amino acids. CDR1 and CDR2 (germline): SGHTA, FQGNSA. The CDR3 reads CASSLDGSGGTNEQFF. The CDR3 bases are TGTGCCAGCAGTTTAGATGGTAGCGGGGGGACCAATGAGCAGTTCTTC.

This sequence joins TRBV30 and TRBJ1-2, with no clear D. Germline loops: CDR1 GTSNPN, CDR2 SVGIG (reference sequence). The CDR3 is 14 residues long. V was shortened by 2 bases and J by 0 bases, with 10 bases between the two germline ends. For the CDR3, the DNA is TGTGCCTGGAGTCTTCGGGTGGCTAACTATGGCTACACCTTC. It is translated as CAWSLRVANYGYTF.

This clonotype appeared a few times. V is TRBV11-2 and J is TRBJ1-2; D call uncertain. The germline V gene has CDR1 SGHAT and CDR2 FQNNGV. Trimming removed 1 base from V and 10 bases from J, with 19 bases in between. The CDR3 extends over 15 amino acids. The CDR3 loop reads CASSLAGRVGASYTF. The CDR3 DNA reads TGTGCCAGCAGCTTAGCTGGTCGGGTCGGTGCGTCCTACACCTTC. Combining the CDR3 with reference TRBV11-2 and TRBJ1-2 gives the whole variable domain EAGVAQSPRYKIIEKRQSVAFWCNPISGHATLYWYQQILGQGPKLLIQFQNNGVVDDSQLPKDRFSAERLKGVDSTLKIQPAKLEDSAVYLCASSLAGRVGASYTFGSGTRLTVV.

The chain carries TRBV11-2 and TRBJ1-1, with a possible D match to TRBD1 (5 bases). The CDR3 sequence is 15 residues long. V shed 2 bases and J shed 0 bases, with 10 bases lying between them. The germline V gene has CDR1 SGHAT and CDR2 FQNNGV. CDR3: CASSLKGLMNTEAFF. The CDR3 DNA follows: TGTGCCAGCAGCTTAAAGGGACTCATGAACACTGAAGCTTTCTTT.

The rearrangement joins TRBV6-5 to TRBJ1-1; D gene ambiguous. V lost 6 bases to trimming and J lost 4 bases, with 12 bases between them. The CDR3 has 13 residues. The germline V gene has CDR1 MNHEY and CDR2 SVGAGI. The CDR3 DNA reads as TGTGCCAGCAGCCCTCGTGGTTTCACTGAAGCTTTCTTT. The encoded protein is CASSPRGFTEAFF.

The chain combines TRBV20-1 with TRBJ1-4; D may be TRBD1 (6 bases). The germline gives CDR1 DFQATT, CDR2 SNEGSKA (reference sequence). V was trimmed by 0 bases and J by 7 bases, leaving 12 bases between them. The CDR3 is made up of 14 amino acids. CDR3 nucleotide sequence: TGCAGTGCTAGAGATAGGCAGGGGAGTGAAAAACTGTTTTTT. Translated, it gives CSARDRQGSEKLFF.

The chain has TRBV10-3 and TRBJ2-7, with 8 bases that match TRBD2. Matching the DNA end better, TRBJ2-5 makes the J call doubtful. The CDR3 consists of 14 residues. Germline V gene lookup returns CDR1 ENHRY and CDR2 SYGVKD. For the CDR3, the DNA is TGTGCCATCAGTGAAGAGCGGGGGATGGAGACCCAGTACTTC. This translates into CAISEERGMETQYF.

In its sample, this clonotype was seen once. The chain is built from TRBV10-3 and TRBJ2-3; 8 positions match TRBD1. V shed 6 bases and J 4 bases; nucleotides not matched to a gene: 9. Germline V gives CDR1 ENHRY, CDR2 SYGVKD. This CDR3 spans 15 amino acids. CDR3 in DNA: TGTGCCATCAGCACCGGGACAGGTGGGGCAGATACGCAGTATTTT. Amino acids: CAISTGTGGADTQYF.

This clonotype was observed a few times. The rearrangement uses TRBV12-3 or TRBV12-4 and TRBJ1-6; 7 bases agree with TRBD1. Trimming cost V 5 bases and J 6 bases; bases outside gene matches: 7. The CDR3 extends over 15 amino acids. The CDR3 bases are TGTGCCAGCAGTGACAGGGATCGGGGTAATTCACCCCTCCACTTT. As protein: CASSDRDRGNSPLHF.

The chain recombines TRBV4-2 with TRBJ2-1; D is perhaps TRBD2 (6 bases). This CDR3 spans 16 amino acids. Germline-derived CDR1 and CDR2 are LGHNA and YNFKEQ. Trimming shortened V by 0 bases and J by 9 bases, and 18 bases separated the two germline ends. The CDR3, as DNA: TGTGCCAGCAGCCAAGATTACGGCGGGGAGGTAGGTGAGCAGTTCTTC. Protein: CASSQDYGGEVGEQFF.

The chain recombines TRBV4-3 with TRBJ1-1; D gene unclear. V was shortened by 0 bases and J by 6 bases, with 11 bases between the two germline ends. Germline lookup yields CDR1 LGHNA and CDR2 YSLEER. The CDR3 contains 14 residues. As DNA, the CDR3 is TGCGCCAGCAGCCAAGATTTGGGAGGGCCTGAAGCTTTCTTT. Protein product: CASSQDLGGPEAFF.

This clonotype was recorded once. The rearrangement links TRBV20-1 to TRBJ1-2; D is uncertain. Germline V CDR1 and CDR2: DFQATT, SNEGSKA (reference sequence). Trimming cost V 5 bases and J 4 bases, with 20 bases left between them. This CDR3 contains 15 residues. CDR3 DNA: TGCAGTGCTGATCAAGTACACCTCCAGAGCTATGGCTACACCTTC. Protein sequence: CSADQVHLQSYGYTF.

V gene TRBV2 combines with J gene TRBJ2-1, with D perhaps matching TRBD1 or TRBD2 (5 bases each). V lost 6 bases and J lost 6, with 21 bases in between. Germline lookup yields CDR1 SNHLY and CDR2 FYNNEI. The CDR3 spans 16 residues. CDR3 amino acids: CASRPRDPGSPNEQFF. The CDR3 nucleotides read TGTGCCAGCAGGCCCCGGGACCCCGGATCCCCCAATGAGCAGTTCTTC.

This clonotype was counted only a few times. The chain recombines TRBV10-3 with TRBJ1-6; D remains ambiguous. This CDR3 comprises 15 residues. Looked up from germline, CDR1 is ENHRY and CDR2 is SYGVKD. V lost 10 bases and J 0 bases, leaving 13 bases between the germline ends. CDR3 nucleotides: TGTGCCAGGATCGGGCCGAGCTCCTATAATTCACCCCTCCACTTT. Translating it yields CARIGPSSYNSPLHF.